This T cell receptor (beta chain) was sequenced during a study of cytomegalovirus exposure and HLA in healthy donors. Findings of the study overall: Common viral pathogens seemed, in a later analysis, to connect with several of the most significant clusters. Follow-up analysis later connected one missense variant in DCLRE1C with trimming of TCR beta V- and J-genes. In a later analysis, an Asian-associated ancestry cluster reportedly showed fewer N-insertions than the approximately 700-donor mean.

In the PCR, 60 Vbeta and 13 Jbeta primers were used. The repertoire was sequenced with immunoSEQ multiplex PCR; TCRdb's copy has only in-frame clones and lacks some. Of approximately 150,000 clones listed, roughly two thirds were seen once; the top ten hold more than 2.5%. This clone was seen only a few times. Its antigen is not known. Germline lookup yields CDR1 DFQATT and CDR2 SNEGSKA (reference sequence). V was cut by 3 bases and J by 4 bases, with 6 bases left in between. The CDR3 totals 11 residues. The TCR comes from a woman in her 30s in good health and CMV-seronegative. Sequencing was performed on PBMCs. The chain has TRBV20-1 and TRBJ2-5; D not resolved. CDR3 sequence reads: CSASPVETQYF. The CDR3 DNA reads TGCAGTGCTAGTCCCGTAGAGACCCAGTACTTC.